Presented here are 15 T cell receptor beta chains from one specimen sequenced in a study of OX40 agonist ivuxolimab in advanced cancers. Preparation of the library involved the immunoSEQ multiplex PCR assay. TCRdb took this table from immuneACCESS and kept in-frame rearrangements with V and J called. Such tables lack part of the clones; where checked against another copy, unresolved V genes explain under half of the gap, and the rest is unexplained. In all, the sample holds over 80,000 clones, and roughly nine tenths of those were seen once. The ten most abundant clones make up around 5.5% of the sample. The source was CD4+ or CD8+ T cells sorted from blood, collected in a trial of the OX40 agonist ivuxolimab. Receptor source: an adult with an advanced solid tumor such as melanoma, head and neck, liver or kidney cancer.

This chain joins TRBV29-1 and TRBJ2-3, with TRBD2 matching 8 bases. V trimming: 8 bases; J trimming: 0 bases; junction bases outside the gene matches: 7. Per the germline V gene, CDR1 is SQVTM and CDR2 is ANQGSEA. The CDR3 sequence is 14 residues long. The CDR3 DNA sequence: TGCAGCCATCCAAGCGGGGGAAGCACAGATACGCAGTATTTT. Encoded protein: CSHPSGGSTDTQYF.

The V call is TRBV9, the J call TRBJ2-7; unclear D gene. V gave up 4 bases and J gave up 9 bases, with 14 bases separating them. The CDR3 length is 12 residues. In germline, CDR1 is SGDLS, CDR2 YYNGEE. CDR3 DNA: TGTGCCAGCAGCTCCGCCGAGTCCGGGCAGTACTTC. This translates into CASSSAESGQYF.

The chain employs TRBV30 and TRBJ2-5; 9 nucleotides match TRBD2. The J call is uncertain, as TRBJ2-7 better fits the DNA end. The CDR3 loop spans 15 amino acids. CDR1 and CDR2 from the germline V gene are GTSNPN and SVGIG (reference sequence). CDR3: CAWTLGLAPSYEQYF. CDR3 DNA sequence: TGTGCCTGGACGCTTGGACTAGCGCCTTCCTACGAGCAGTACTTC.

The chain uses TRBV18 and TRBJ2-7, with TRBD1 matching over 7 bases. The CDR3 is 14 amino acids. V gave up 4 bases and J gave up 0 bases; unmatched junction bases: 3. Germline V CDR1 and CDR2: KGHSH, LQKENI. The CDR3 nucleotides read TGTGCCAGCTCACGGGGACAGCACTCCTACGAGCAGTACTTC. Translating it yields CASSRGQHSYEQYF.

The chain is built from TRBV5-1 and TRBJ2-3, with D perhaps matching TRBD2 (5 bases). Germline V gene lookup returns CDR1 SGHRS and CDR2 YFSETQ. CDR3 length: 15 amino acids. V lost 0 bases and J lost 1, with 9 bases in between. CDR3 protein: CASSLAGIGTDTQYF. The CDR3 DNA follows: TGCGCCAGCAGCTTGGCGGGGATTGGCACAGATACGCAGTATTTT.

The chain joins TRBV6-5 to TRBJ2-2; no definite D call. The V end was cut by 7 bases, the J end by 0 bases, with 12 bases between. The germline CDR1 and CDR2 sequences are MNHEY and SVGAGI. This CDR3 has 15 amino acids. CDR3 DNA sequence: TGTGCCAGCAAGCGAACAGAAACGAACACCGGGGAGCTGTTTTTT. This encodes CASKRTETNTGELFF.

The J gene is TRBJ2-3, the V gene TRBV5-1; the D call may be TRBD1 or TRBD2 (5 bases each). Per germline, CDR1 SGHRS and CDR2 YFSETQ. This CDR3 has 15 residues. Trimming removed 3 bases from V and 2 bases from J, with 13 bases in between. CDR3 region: CASSSGAALTDTQYF. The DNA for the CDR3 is TGCGCCAGCAGCTCCGGGGCGGCCCTCACAGATACGCAGTATTTT.

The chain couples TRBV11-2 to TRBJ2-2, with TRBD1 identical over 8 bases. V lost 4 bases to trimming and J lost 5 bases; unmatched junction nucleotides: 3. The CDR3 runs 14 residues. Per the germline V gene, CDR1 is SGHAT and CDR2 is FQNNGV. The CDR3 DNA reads TGTGCCAGCAGCTCCGGGACAGGAACCGGGGAGCTGTTTTTT. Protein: CASSSGTGTGELFF.

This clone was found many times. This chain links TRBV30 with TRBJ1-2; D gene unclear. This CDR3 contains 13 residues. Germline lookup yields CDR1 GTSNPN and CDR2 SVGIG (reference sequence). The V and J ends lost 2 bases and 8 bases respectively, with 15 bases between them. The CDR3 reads CAWSLGGGKGYTF. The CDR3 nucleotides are TGTGCCTGGAGTCTCGGAGGAGGGAAGGGCTACACCTTC.

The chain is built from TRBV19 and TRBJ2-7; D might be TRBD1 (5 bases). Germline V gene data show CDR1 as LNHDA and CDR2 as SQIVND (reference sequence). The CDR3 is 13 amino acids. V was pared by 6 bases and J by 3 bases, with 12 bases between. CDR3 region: CASRRTMSYEQYF. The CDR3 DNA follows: TGTGCCAGTAGGCGGACAATGAGCTACGAGCAGTACTTC.

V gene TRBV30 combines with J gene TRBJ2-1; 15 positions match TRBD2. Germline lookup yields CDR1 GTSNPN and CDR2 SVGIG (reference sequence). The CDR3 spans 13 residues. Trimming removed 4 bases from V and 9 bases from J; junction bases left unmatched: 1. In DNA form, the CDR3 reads TGTGCCTGGAAGGGACTAGCGGGAGGTGAGCAGTTCTTC. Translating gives CAWKGLAGGEQFF.

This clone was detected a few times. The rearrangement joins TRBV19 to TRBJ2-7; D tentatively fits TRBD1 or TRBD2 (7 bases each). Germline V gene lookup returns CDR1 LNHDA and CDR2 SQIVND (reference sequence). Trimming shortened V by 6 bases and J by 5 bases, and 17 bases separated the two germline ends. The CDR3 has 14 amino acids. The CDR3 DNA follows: TGTGCCAGTAGCCTTCGACAGGGAGGGGACGAGCAGTACTTC. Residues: CASSLRQGGDEQYF.

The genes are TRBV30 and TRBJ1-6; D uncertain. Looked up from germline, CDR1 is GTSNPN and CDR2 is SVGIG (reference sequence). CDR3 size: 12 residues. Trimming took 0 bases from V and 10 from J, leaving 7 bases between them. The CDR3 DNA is TGTGCCTGGAGTGTAATAGGCTCACCCCTCCACTTT. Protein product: CAWSVIGSPLHF.

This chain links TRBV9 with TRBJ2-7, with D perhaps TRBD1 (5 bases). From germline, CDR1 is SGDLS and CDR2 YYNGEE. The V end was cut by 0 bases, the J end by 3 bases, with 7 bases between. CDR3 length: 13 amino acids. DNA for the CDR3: TGTGCCAGCAGCGTAGGACAGTTCTACGAGCAGTACTTC. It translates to CASSVGQFYEQYF.

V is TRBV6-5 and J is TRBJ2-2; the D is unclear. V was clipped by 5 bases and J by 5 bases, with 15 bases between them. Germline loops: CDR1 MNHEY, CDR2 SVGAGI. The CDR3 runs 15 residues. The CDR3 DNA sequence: TGTGCCAGCAGTCCCTACTCAGGCAAGACCGGGGAGCTGTTTTTT. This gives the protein CASSPYSGKTGELFF.